This T cell receptor (beta chain) is from a study of T cells after yellow fever vaccination. Study-level information: It was SMART-Seq v4 Ultra Low Input that prepared the fractions with low cell numbers. Overall study results and limits: Sorted repertoires could include abundant contaminating clonotypes from bulk cells. When the response was secondary, it was weaker but reached its peak faster, day 5 versus 15. At around 95% for CD4 and approximately 88% for CD8, most primary-vaccination clones showed up again after the booster.

The CDR3 runs 15 residues. Germline V gene sequence: CDR1 MNHEY, CDR2 SMNVEV (reference sequence). Trimming took 5 bases from V and 6 from J; bases not matched to a gene: 8. One entry per CDR3 protein results from TCRdb running MiXCR on the 5' RACE reads. The data contain about 330,000 distinct CDR3 sequences, roughly 4.3% of them singletons. A remark on this clonotype: Its antigen is unknown.

The source material was PBMCs, sampled 5 days after the yellow fever booster vaccination. This sequence joins TRBV27 and TRBJ1-1; 11 nucleotides match TRBD1. This sequence originates from a young man who received the YFV17D yellow fever vaccine. The CDR3 nucleotides are TGTGCCAGCAGTCTCTCCGGGACAGGGGGGGCTGAAGCTTTCTTT. This sequence encodes CASSLSGTGGAEAFF.